The 14 T cell receptor beta chains below all came from one sample that was sequenced in a study of CD8 T cells in Susac syndrome. cDNA came from roughly 0.47 to 1 ug RNA primed by random hexamers. TCRdb used MiXCR to reprocess the immunoSEQ multiplex PCR reads, holding one entry per CDR3 protein. The table includes about 200,000 distinct CDR3 sequences, about 93% detected once. The sample consisted of CD8+ T cells from PBMCs. These receptor sequences come from a human donor with multiple sclerosis.

The gene calls are TRBV7-9 and TRBJ1-6; D gene ambiguous. V was trimmed by 5 bases and J by 9 bases, leaving 20 bases between them. CDR1 and CDR2 (germline): SEHNR, FQNEAQ (reference sequence). This CDR3 has 16 residues. The DNA for the CDR3 is TGTGCCAGCAGCCCCCAACGGGTCATGGAGGGTTCACCCCTCCACTTT. It codes for CASSPQRVMEGSPLHF.

This clonotype was detected only a few times. V and J are TRBV7-9 and TRBJ2-4; D is unclear. There are 12 residues in the CDR3. V lost 7 bases and J 8 bases, leaving 12 bases between the germline ends. Germline assignment: CDR1 SEHNR and CDR2 FQNEAQ (reference sequence). The DNA of the CDR3 is TGTGCCAGCAATTCGGAGAACGACATTCAGTACTTC. Translation: CASNSENDIQYF.

The chain links TRBV19 to TRBJ2-7, with D perhaps TRBD2 (6 bases). This CDR3 is built from 13 residues. V lost 4 bases and J lost 4, with 11 bases in between. Germline CDR1 reads LNHDA; CDR2 reads SQIVND (reference sequence). The CDR3 DNA sequence: TGTGCCAGTAGTAAGTGGCGGGGTTACGAGCAGTACTTC. It translates to CASSKWRGYEQYF. The entire variable domain, with the rest obtained from reference TRBV19 and TRBJ2-7, is as follows: DGGITQSPKYLFRKEGQNVTLSCEQNLNHDAMYWYRQDPGQGLRLIYYSQIVNDFQKGDIAEGYSVSREKKESFPLTVTSAQKNPTAFYLCASSKWRGYEQYFGPGTRLTVT.

The gene calls are TRBV2 and TRBJ2-7; D remains ambiguous. Germline assignment: CDR1 SNHLY and CDR2 FYNNEI. The CDR3 totals 12 residues. V was trimmed by 4 bases and J by 2 bases, leaving 6 bases between them. In nucleotides, the CDR3 is TGTGCCAGCAGTGCTGCCACCTACGAGCAGTACTTC. Residues: CASSAATYEQYF. Full variable domain (rest looked up from reference TRBV2 and TRBJ2-7): EPEVTQTPSHQVTQMGQEVILRCVPISNHLYFYWYRQILGQKVEFLVSFYNNEISEKSEIFDDQFSVERPDGSNFTLKIRSTKLEDSAMYFCASSAATYEQYFGPGTRLTVT.

A single count supports this clonotype. The chain is built from TRBV5-6 and TRBJ2-5, with D possibly being TRBD2 (6 bases). CDR1 and CDR2 (germline): SGHDT, YYEEEE. The V end was cut by 2 bases, the J end by 5 bases, with 10 bases between. The CDR3 covers 13 residues. This CDR3 reads CASSLGGDETQYF. For the CDR3, the DNA is TGTGCCAGCAGCTTAGGCGGGGACGAGACCCAGTACTTC.

The chain has TRBV24-1 and TRBJ1-5; D unresolved. The CDR3 runs to 13 residues. From germline, CDR1 is KGHDR and CDR2 SFDVKD. Trimming stripped 5 bases from V and 4 bases from J, with 8 bases between. The CDR3, as DNA: TGTGCCACCAGTGCGCAGCAAAATCAGCCCCAGCATTTT. The encoded protein is CATSAQQNQPQHF.

The chain combines TRBV27 with TRBJ1-2; D is uncertain. The CDR3 is 13 amino acids. V lost 2 bases, J lost 8 bases, and 12 bases lay in between. Germline V CDR1 and CDR2: MNHEY, SMNVEV (reference sequence). In DNA, the CDR3 is TGTGCCAGCAGTTTAGGGAGGTACGGAGGCTACACCTTC. This sequence encodes CASSLGRYGGYTF.

The chain recombines TRBV7-9 with TRBJ2-2; D is unresolved. Germline V gives CDR1 SEHNR, CDR2 FQNEAQ (reference sequence). The length of the CDR3 is 13 residues. The V end lost 5 bases, the J end lost 6 bases, and 10 bases lay between the germline ends. The CDR3 here is CASSTEDPGELFF. As DNA, the CDR3 is TGTGCCAGCAGCACCGAGGACCCCGGGGAGCTGTTTTTT. The full variable domain, completed using reference TRBV7-9 and TRBJ2-2, is DTGVSQNPRHKITKRGQNVTFRCDPISEHNRLYWYRQTLGQGPEFLTYFQNEAQLEKSRLLSDRFSAERPKGSFSTLEIQRTEQGDSAMYLCASSTEDPGELFFGEGSRLTVL.

The chain uses TRBV9 and TRBJ1-5, with D perhaps matching TRBD1 (5 bases). Trimming stripped 0 bases from V and 1 base from J, with 8 bases between. This CDR3 contains 15 residues. CDR1 and CDR2 (germline): SGDLS, YYNGEE. DNA of the CDR3: TGTGCCAGCAGCGTAGGGGGGATGAGCAATCAGCCCCAGCATTTT. Translated: CASSVGGMSNQPQHF.

The CDR3 DNA reads TGTGCCAGCAGCTTGGCGGGACTAGAAAGTGAGCAGTACTTC. It codes for CASSLAGLESEQYF. The V gene is TRBV9, the J gene TRBJ2-7; 8 bases line up with TRBD2. This CDR3 has 14 amino acids. Trimming at V came to 4 bases and at J to 7 bases, leaving 10 bases not matched to a gene. Germline CDR1 reads SGDLS; CDR2 reads YYNGEE. Looking up the rest from reference TRBV9 and TRBJ2-7 gives the full variable domain: DSGVTQTPKHLITATGQRVTLRCSPRSGDLSVYWYQQSLDQGLQFLIQYYNGEERAKGNILERFSAQQFPDLHSELNLSSLELGDSALYFCASSLAGLESEQYFGPGTRLTVT.

The genes are TRBV3-1 and TRBJ1-2; TRBD1 might be the D (5 bases). V lost 11 bases and J 7 bases, leaving 29 bases between the germline ends. CDR1 and CDR2 from the germline V gene are LGHDT and YNNKEL (reference sequence). The CDR3 covers 16 residues. CDR3 DNA: TGTGCCCGATTCCTCGGGGGGGAGGGGAGAAGATGTGGCTACACCTTC. This translates into CARFLGGEGRRCGYTF.

V usage is TRBV7-9 and J usage is TRBJ1-1; no clear D gene. V dropped 2 bases and J dropped 0 bases, with 13 bases sitting between them. Germline V CDR1 and CDR2: SEHNR, FQNEAQ (reference sequence). The CDR3 has 16 amino acids. The CDR3 protein is CASSLRSAGMNTEAFF. CDR3 DNA: TGTGCCAGCAGCTTAAGGTCTGCGGGTATGAACACTGAAGCTTTCTTT.

The rearrangement joins TRBV29-1 to TRBJ2-7; possibly TRBD2 for D (6 bases). The V end lost 3 bases, the J end lost 5 bases, and 14 bases lay between the germline ends. CDR1 and CDR2 (germline): SQVTM, ANQGSEA. The CDR3 has 13 amino acids. The CDR3 DNA reads TGCAGCGTTGAGTCCGGGAGTGGGGACGAGCAGTACTTC. Translating gives CSVESGSGDEQYF.

The J gene is TRBJ2-3, the V gene TRBV5-4, with D hard to call. Germline lookup yields CDR1 SGHNT and CDR2 YYREEE (reference sequence). V dropped 1 base and J dropped 3 bases, with 12 bases sitting between them. The CDR3 has 15 amino acids. CDR3 protein: CASSLRNRGTDTQYF. In nucleotides, the CDR3 is TGTGCCAGCAGCTTGAGGAACAGAGGAACAGATACGCAGTATTTT.